These 16 T cell receptor beta chains were all obtained from the same sample, sequenced in a study of OX40 agonist ivuxolimab in advanced cancers. The library was prepared using the immunoSEQ multiplex PCR assay. TCRdb took this table from immuneACCESS and kept in-frame rearrangements with V and J called. Such tables lack part of the clones; where checked against another copy, unresolved V genes explain under half of the gap, and the rest is unexplained. The sample table shows about 81,000 clones, and about 88% are seen once. The ten largest account for approximately 0.43% of the sample. Sequences were derived from CD4+ or CD8+ T cells sorted from blood, sampled in a trial of the OX40 agonist ivuxolimab. Every receptor here comes from an adult with an advanced solid tumor such as melanoma, head and neck, liver or kidney cancer.

The CDR3 spells CASSPRGGETQYF. CDR3 coding DNA: TGTGCCAGCTCACCAAGAGGGGGGGAGACCCAGTACTTC. This chain links TRBV18 with TRBJ2-5; D is tentatively TRBD1 or TRBD2 (6 bases each). The CDR3 runs 13 residues. V lost 2 bases and J 5 bases, leaving 9 bases between the germline ends. Germline-derived CDR1 and CDR2 are KGHSH and LQKENI.

This chain uses TRBV5-1 with TRBJ1-4; D gene ambiguous. The CDR3 spans 13 residues. Trimming removed 0 bases at V and 7 bases at J, with 7 bases between. Germline lookup yields CDR1 SGHRS and CDR2 YFSETQ. The CDR3, as DNA: TGCGCCAGCAGCTTGGGTTCGGGTGAAAAACTGTTTTTT. It encodes CASSLGSGEKLFF.

This clone was recorded only once. The chain couples TRBV5-1 to TRBJ2-7; 9 bases are a match to TRBD2. J lost 3 bases, V lost 4 bases, and 17 bases had no gene match. The CDR3 covers 18 residues. Germline V gene data show CDR1 as SGHRS and CDR2 as YFSETQ. CDR3 sequence: CASSKGLARTLSDYEQYF. The CDR3, as DNA: TGCGCCAGCAGCAAGGGACTAGCCCGAACTTTATCGGACTACGAGCAGTACTTC.

The chain uses TRBV2 and TRBJ1-1; D ambiguous. V lost 4 bases and J 5 bases, leaving 11 bases between the germline ends. The CDR3 has 13 amino acids. Germline CDR1 reads SNHLY; CDR2 reads FYNNEI. The chain's CDR3 is CASSGEGGTEAFF. The CDR3 region has the DNA TGTGCCAGCAGTGGGGAGGGAGGTACTGAAGCTTTCTTT.

This clone was seen more than once but under ten times. The genes are TRBV29-1 and TRBJ1-2, with D maybe TRBD1 (6 bases). With 7 bases removed from V and 1 base from J, the gap between germline ends came to 16 bases. Per the germline V gene, CDR1 is SQVTM and CDR2 is ANQGSEA. The CDR3 has 14 residues. The CDR3 nucleotides read TGCAGCGCCGGACCTGGACAGATTAACTATGGCTACACCTTC. Translating gives CSAGPGQINYGYTF.

This clone was seen a handful of times. V and J are TRBV10-3 and TRBJ2-4, with D hard to call. V was clipped by 0 bases and J by 1 base, with 7 bases between them. Germline assignment: CDR1 ENHRY and CDR2 SYGVKD. The CDR3 spans 15 residues. In DNA form, the CDR3 reads TGTGCCATCAGTGAGTCGGAACAGGCCAAAAACATTCAGTACTTC. As protein: CAISESEQAKNIQYF.

This chain connects TRBV7-8 to TRBJ1-4; 7 bases fit TRBD1. The CDR3 loop spans 15 amino acids. Germline V lookup: CDR1 SGHVS, CDR2 FQNEAQ. V lost 5 bases to trimming and J lost 7 bases; unmatched junction nucleotides: 10. The CDR3 DNA reads TGTGCCAGCAGCGTACAGGGGAAACTTGGTGAAAAACTGTTTTTT. This gives the protein CASSVQGKLGEKLFF.

The rearrangement links TRBV18 to TRBJ1-6; D possibly corresponds to TRBD1 (5 bases). Between the trimmed V and J ends, which lost 6 bases and 9 bases, there was a span of 18 bases. The CDR3 runs 15 residues. CDR1 and CDR2 from the germline V gene are KGHSH and LQKENI. The CDR3 coding sequence is TGTGCCAGCTCTTCGGGCAGGGAAGTTGGTTCACCCCTCCACTTT. It yields the protein CASSSGREVGSPLHF.

The rearrangement joins TRBV5-1 to TRBJ2-7; possible D gene TRBD1, 5 bases. CDR1 is SGHRS and CDR2 is YFSETQ in the germline V gene. The germline V and J ends were trimmed by 4 bases and 2 bases, with 16 bases remaining between them. The CDR3 consists of 15 residues. The CDR3 region is CASSPISEGAYEQYF. The CDR3 bases are TGCGCCAGCAGCCCCATCTCGGAAGGGGCCTACGAGCAGTACTTC.

This clone was recorded once. This sequence joins TRBV19 and TRBJ2-1; 9 nucleotides match TRBD2. With V trimmed by 7 bases and J by 5 bases, 6 bases remained unmatched. The CDR3 totals 14 residues. From germline, CDR1 is LNHDA and CDR2 SQIVND (reference sequence). The CDR3 DNA sequence: TGTGCCAGTACTCACGCTAGCGGGGACAATGAGCAGTTCTTC. It specifies CASTHASGDNEQFF.

The chain combines TRBV4-1 with TRBJ1-2; 8 nucleotides align to TRBD1. With 1 base clipped from V and 3 bases from J, the junction kept 7 bases outside the gene matches. The germline V gene encodes CDR1 MGHRA and CDR2 YSYEKL. The CDR3 spans 16 residues. The CDR3 nucleotides read TGCGCCAGCAGCCAAGTAGGGGCAGGGGGCGACTATGGCTACACCTTC. This translates into CASSQVGAGGDYGYTF.

The sample holds one count of this clone. V gene TRBV6-1 combines with J gene TRBJ1-3, with no clear D. CDR1 is MNHNS, CDR2 SASEGT, per germline. V dropped 7 bases and J dropped 0 bases, with 4 bases sitting between them. The CDR3 contains 12 residues. The CDR3 is CASIPSGNTIYF. In DNA, the CDR3 is TGTGCCAGCATCCCCTCTGGAAACACCATATATTTT.

The chain combines TRBV5-1 with TRBJ2-1, with D perhaps assigned TRBD1 or TRBD2 (5 bases each). CDR3 size: 14 residues. V lost 6 bases, J lost 5 bases, and 15 bases lay in between. Per germline, CDR1 SGHRS and CDR2 YFSETQ. The CDR3 reads CASNRDVENNEQFF. The CDR3 DNA is TGCGCCAGCAACCGGGACGTCGAAAACAATGAGCAGTTCTTC.

This chain uses TRBV7-2 with TRBJ1-3; D is possibly TRBD1 (6 bases). Trimming stripped 5 bases from V and 2 bases from J, with 16 bases between. This CDR3 is 16 amino acids long. CDR1 is SGHTA and CDR2 is FQGNSA in the germline V gene. The DNA of the CDR3 is TGTGCCAGCAGCCCCTCCCGCCCAGGGGCTGGAAACACCATATATTTT. Encoded protein: CASSPSRPGAGNTIYF.

This chain links TRBV9 with TRBJ2-2, with 9 positions matching TRBD1. Germline assignment: CDR1 SGDLS and CDR2 YYNGEE. With 4 bases clipped from V and 5 bases from J, the junction kept 9 bases outside the gene matches. The CDR3 extends over 16 amino acids. CDR3 sequence reads: CASSPTGGGGTGELFF. CDR3 DNA sequence: TGTGCCAGCAGCCCCACAGGGGGCGGTGGAACCGGGGAGCTGTTTTTT.

This clone was seen only a few times. The chain has TRBV5-1 and TRBJ1-2, with unresolved D. V shed 2 bases and J shed 7 bases, with 15 bases lying between them. This CDR3 contains 14 residues. Germline V CDR1 and CDR2: SGHRS, YFSETQ. CDR3 region: CASSFSSSAGGYTF. CDR3 bases: TGCGCCAGCAGCTTTTCCTCATCTGCGGGTGGCTACACCTTC.